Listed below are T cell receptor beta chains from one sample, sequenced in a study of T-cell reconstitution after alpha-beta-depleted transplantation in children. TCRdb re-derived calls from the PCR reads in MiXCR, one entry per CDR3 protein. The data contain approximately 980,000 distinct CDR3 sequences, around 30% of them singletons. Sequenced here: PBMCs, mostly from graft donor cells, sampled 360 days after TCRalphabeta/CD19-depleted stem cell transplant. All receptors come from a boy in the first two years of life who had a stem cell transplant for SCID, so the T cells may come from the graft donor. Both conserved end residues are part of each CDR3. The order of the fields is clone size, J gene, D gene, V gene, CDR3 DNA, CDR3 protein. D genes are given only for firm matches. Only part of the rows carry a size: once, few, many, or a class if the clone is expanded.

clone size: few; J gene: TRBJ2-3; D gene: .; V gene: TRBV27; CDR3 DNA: TGTGCCAGCAGTTCCCTCCGTGAAGGAGATACGCAGTATTTT; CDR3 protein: CASSSLREGDTQYF
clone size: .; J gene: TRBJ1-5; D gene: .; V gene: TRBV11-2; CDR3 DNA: TGTGCCAGCAGCTTAGATCCGGGTTGGGAACAGCCCCAGCATTTT; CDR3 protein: CASSLDPGWEQPQHF
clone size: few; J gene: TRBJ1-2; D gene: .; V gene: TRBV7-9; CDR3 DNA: TGTGCCAGCAGCTTAACGGGGACGGGAGGCTACACCTTC; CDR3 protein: CASSLTGTGGYTF
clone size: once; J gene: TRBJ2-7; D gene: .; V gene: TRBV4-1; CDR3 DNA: TGCGCCAGCAGCCAAGAGCTGGGGGCAGTAACGCACGAGCAGTACTTC; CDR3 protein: CASSQELGAVTHEQYF
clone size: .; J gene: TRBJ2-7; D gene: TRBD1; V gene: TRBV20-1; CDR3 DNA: TGCAGTGCGGGGGGGGGACAGGGCTTCTACGAGCAGTACTTC; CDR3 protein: CSAGGGQGFYEQYF
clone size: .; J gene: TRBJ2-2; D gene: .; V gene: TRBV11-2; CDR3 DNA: TGTGCCAGCAGCTTAGGATTTGTATCGGTGAACACCGGGGAGCTGTTTTTT; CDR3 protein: CASSLGFVSVNTGELFF
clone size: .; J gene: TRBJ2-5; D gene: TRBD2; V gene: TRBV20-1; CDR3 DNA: TGCAGTGCTAGAGCGGGAGGTGGCCAAGAGACCCAGTACTTC; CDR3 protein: CSARAGGGQETQYF
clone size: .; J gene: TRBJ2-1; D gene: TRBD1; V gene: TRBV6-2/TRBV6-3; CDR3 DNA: TGTGCCAGCAGTTCGGCAGGGACAGGGAAAGTCAATGAGCAGTTCTTC; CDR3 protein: CASSSAGTGKVNEQFF
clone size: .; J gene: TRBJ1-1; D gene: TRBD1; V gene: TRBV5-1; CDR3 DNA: TGCGCCAGCAGTCTGGGGGTTAGGACAGGGGTTGAAGACACTGAAGCTTTCTTT; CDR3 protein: CASSLGVRTGVEDTEAFF
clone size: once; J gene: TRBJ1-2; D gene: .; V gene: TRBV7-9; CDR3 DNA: TGTGCCAGCAGCTTAGAACAGGCGCGCGGCTACACCTTC; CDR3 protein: CASSLEQARGYTF
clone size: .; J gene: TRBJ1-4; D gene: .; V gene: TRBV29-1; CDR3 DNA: TGCAGCGTTGTCGGGCCGGGTAATGAAAAACTGTTTTTT; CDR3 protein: CSVVGPGNEKLFF
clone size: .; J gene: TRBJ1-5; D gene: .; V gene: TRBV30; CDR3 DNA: TGTGCCTGGAGTGGTCTTAGGGATCAGCCCCAGCATTTT; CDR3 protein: CAWSGLRDQPQHF
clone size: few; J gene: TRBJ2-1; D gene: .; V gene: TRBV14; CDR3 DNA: TGTGCCAGCAGCCAAGAGCCGGGCATGGGTGGGCAGTTCTTC; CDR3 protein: CASSQEPGMGGQFF
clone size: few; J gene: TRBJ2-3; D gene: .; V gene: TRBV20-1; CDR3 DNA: TGCAGTGCTGAATTGGACAGCACAGATACGCAGTATTTT; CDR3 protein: CSAELDSTDTQYF
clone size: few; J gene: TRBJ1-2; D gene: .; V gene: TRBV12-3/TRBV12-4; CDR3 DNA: TGTGCCAGCAGTTTAGACAGGGCCTTTGGCTACACCTTC; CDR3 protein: CASSLDRAFGYTF
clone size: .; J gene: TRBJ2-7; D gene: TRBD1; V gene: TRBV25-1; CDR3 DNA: TGTGCCAGCAGTGACGACAGGGATGTCCACGAGCAGTACTTC; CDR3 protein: CASSDDRDVHEQYF
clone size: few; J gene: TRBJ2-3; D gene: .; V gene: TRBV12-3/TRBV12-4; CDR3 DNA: TGTGCCAGCAGTTTATACGGGTCGACAGATACGCAGTATTTT; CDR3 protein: CASSLYGSTDTQYF
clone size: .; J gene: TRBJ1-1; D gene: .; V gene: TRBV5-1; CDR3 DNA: TGCGCCAGCAGCTTGGTGCCCAGTCAAGGGCCGGCTTTCTTT; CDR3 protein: CASSLVPSQGPAFF
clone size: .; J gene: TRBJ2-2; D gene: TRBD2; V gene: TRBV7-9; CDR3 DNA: TGTGCCAGCAGCCCCCAGCGGGGGGGGACTACCGGGGAGCTGTTTTTT; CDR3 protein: CASSPQRGGTTGELFF
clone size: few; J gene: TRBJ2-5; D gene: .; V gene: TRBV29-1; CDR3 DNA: TGCAGCGTCAGCTTACGACGGGAGACCCAGTACTTC; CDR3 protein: CSVSLRRETQYF
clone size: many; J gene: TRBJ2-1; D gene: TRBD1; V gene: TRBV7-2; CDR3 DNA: TGTGCCAGCAGCTTATGGGACAGGGGGCTGTACAATGAGCAGTTCTTC; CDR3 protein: CASSLWDRGLYNEQFF
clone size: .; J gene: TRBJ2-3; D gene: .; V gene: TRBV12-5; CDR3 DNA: TGTGCTAGTGGTCGCACAGATACGCAGTATTTT; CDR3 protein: CASGRTDTQYF
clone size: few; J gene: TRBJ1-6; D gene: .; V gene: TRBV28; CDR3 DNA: TGTGCCAGCAGCTGGAGGGGGAATGGATCACCCCTCCACTTT; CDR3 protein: CASSWRGNGSPLHF
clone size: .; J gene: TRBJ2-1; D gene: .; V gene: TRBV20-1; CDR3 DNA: TGCAGTGCTAGAGTACGGGTCCTAATGGGGAATGAGCAGTTCTTC; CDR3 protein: CSARVRVLMGNEQFF
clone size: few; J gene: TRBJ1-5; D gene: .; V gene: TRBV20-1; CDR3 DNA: TGCAGTGCTAAAGTAGGGCAGATCAATCAGCCCCAGCATTTT; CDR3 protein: CSAKVGQINQPQHF
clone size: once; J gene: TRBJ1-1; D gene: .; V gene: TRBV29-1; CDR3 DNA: TGCAGCGTGGGACCCTCCAGTAACACTGAAGCTTTCTTT; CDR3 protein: CSVGPSSNTEAFF
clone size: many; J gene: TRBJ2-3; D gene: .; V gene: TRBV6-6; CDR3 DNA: TGTGCCAGCAGTTACGGGGATACGCAGTATTTT; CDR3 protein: CASSYGDTQYF
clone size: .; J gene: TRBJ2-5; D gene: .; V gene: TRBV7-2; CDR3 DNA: TGTGCCAGCAGCTCCCGGTCTAACCAAGAGACCCAGTACTTC; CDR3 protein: CASSSRSNQETQYF
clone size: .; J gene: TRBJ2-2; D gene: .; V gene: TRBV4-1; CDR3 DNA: TGCGCCAGCAGCCCAAGTGCCCACAGGCCGGCCGGGGAGCTGTTTTTT; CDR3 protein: CASSPSAHRPAGELFF
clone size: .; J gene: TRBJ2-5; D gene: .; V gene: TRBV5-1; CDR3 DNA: TGCGCCAGCAGCTTGGGCGGGTGTTATCCGGAGACCCAGTACTTC; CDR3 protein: CASSLGGCYPETQYF
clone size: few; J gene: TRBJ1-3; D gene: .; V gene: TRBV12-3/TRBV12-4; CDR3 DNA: TGTGCCAGCAGTGCGGACAGTCGCTCTGGAAACACCATATATTTT; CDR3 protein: CASSADSRSGNTIYF
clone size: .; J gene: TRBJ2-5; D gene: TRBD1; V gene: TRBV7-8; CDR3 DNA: TGTGCCAGCAGCACCAGACCCACGGGACAGGCGCAAGAGACCCAGTACTTC; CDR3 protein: CASSTRPTGQAQETQYF
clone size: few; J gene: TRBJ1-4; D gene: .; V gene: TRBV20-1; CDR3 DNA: TGCAGTGCTAGAGATCTAGAAAATGAAAAACTGTTTTTT; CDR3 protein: CSARDLENEKLFF
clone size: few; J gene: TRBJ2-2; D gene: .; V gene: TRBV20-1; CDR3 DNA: TGCAGTGCCGGGGGCTCTGGGAGACTCACCGGGGAGCTGTTTTTT; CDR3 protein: CSAGGSGRLTGELFF
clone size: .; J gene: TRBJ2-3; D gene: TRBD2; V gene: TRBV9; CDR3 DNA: TGTGCCAGCAGCGTAGCTAGCGGGGGGGATACGCAGTATTTT; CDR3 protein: CASSVASGGDTQYF
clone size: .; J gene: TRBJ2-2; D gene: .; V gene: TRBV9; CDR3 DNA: TGTGCCAGCAGCGTAGGAGGACGGAGCACCGGGGAGCTGTTTTTT; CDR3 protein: CASSVGGRSTGELFF
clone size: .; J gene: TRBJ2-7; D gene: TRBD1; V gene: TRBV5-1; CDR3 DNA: TGCGCCAGCAGCTTGGGGACAGGGGTTTTTGCCGAGCAGTACTTC; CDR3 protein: CASSLGTGVFAEQYF
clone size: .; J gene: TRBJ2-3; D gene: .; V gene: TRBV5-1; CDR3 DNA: TGCGCCAGCAGCTTGGCCTGGAACACAGATACGCAGTATTTT; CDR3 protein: CASSLAWNTDTQYF
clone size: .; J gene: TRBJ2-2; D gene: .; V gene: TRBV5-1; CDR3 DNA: TGCGCCAGCAGCTGGCCCGGGGGGCCCACCGGGGAGCTGTTTTTT; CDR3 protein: CASSWPGGPTGELFF
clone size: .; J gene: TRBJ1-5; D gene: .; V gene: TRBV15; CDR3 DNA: TGTGCCACCAGCAGAGATAAACGGCCAGGGTACAATCAGCCCCAGCATTTT; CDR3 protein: CATSRDKRPGYNQPQHF
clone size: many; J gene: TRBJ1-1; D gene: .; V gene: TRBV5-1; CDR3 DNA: TGCGCCAGCAGCTTGACAGGCCTGAACACTGAAGCTTTCTTT; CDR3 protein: CASSLTGLNTEAFF
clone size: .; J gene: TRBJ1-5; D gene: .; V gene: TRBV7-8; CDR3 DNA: TGTGCCAGCAGCTTTTCGAGGGGATTTCAGGGTCAGCCCCAGCATTTT; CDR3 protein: CASSFSRGFQGQPQHF
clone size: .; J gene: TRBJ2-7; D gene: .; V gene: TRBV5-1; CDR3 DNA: TGCGCCAGCAGCTTGGGTGTTTATCGACAGAAGTACGAGCAGTACTTC; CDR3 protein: CASSLGVYRQKYEQYF
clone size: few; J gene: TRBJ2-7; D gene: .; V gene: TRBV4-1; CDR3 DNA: TGCGCCAGCAGCCCAATATTACAGGGGAGGAACGAGCAGTACTTC; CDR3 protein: CASSPILQGRNEQYF
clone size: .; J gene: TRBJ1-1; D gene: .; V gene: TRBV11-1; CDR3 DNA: TGTGCCAGCAGCTTAGCCTGGGCCGTGAACAGTCGTGGGGACACTGAAGCTTTCTTT; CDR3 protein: CASSLAWAVNSRGDTEAFF
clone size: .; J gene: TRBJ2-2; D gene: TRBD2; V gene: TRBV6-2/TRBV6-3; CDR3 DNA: TGTGCCAGCAGTTACCGTAGCGGGGAGCCCACCGGGGAGCTGTTTTTT; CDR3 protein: CASSYRSGEPTGELFF
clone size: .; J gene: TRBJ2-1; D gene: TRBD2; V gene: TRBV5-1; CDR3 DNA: TGCGCCAGCAGCTACGAAACCGACGGGGGGGCCAGTGAGCAGTTCTTC; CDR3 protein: CASSYETDGGASEQFF
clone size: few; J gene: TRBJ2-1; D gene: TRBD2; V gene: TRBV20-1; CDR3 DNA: TGCAGTGCTGGCTTAGCGGGGGCCCTGAAGGGGGAGCAGTTCTTC; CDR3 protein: CSAGLAGALKGEQFF
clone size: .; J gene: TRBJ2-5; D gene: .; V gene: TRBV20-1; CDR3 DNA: TGCAGTGCGAACCCCGCCCGGGCCAGGGGGAGGGAGACCCAGTACTTC; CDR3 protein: CSANPARARGRETQYF
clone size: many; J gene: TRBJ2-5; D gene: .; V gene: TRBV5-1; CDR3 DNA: TGCGCCAGCAGCCGAATTTCTGGGCCCCAGTACTTC; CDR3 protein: CASSRISGPQYF
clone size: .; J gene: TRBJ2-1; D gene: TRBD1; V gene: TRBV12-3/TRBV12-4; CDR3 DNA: TGTGCCAGCAGTTTAATAAAGGGGGCGAGGTGGAATGAGCAGTTCTTC; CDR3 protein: CASSLIKGARWNEQFF
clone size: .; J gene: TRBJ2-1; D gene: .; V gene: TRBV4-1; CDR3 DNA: TGCGCCAGCAGCCAAGACCCCGTAAACAACCAACTCTCGTACTCCTACAATGAGCAGTTCTTC; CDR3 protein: CASSQDPVNNQLSYSYNEQFF
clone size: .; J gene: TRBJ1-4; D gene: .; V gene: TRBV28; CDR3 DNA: TGTGCCAGCAGTTTATTGGGAAAACTGTTTTTT; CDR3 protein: CASSLLGKLFF
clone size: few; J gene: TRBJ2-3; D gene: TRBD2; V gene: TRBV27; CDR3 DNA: TGTGCCAGCAGTTTCTCCTTTCCGGGACTAGAGTGGGATACGCAGTATTTT; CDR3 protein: CASSFSFPGLEWDTQYF
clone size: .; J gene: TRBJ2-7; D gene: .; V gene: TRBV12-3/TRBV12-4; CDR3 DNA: TGTGCCAGCAGTTTAGCGCAGGGTCACGGCGAAAGAGCGGGCCAGTATTGCGAGCAGTACTTC; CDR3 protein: CASSLAQGHGERAGQYCEQYF
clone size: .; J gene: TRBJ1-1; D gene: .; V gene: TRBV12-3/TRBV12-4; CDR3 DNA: TGTGCCAGCAGTAAGGACTTCCTGGGGGACACTGAAGCTTTCTTT; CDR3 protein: CASSKDFLGDTEAFF
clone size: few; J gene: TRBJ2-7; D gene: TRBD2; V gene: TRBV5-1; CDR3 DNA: TGCGCCAGCAGCTTGGAGGTAGCGGGGGACGAGCAGTACTTC; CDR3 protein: CASSLEVAGDEQYF
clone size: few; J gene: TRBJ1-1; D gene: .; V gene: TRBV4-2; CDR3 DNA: TGTGCCAGCAGCCAATTTCCGGTGACGAACACTGAAGCTTTCTTT; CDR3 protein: CASSQFPVTNTEAFF
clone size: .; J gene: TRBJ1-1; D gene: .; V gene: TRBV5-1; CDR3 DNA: TGCGCCAGCAGCTTCTTTTCACGGACGAACACTGAAGCTTTCTTT; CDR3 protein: CASSFFSRTNTEAFF
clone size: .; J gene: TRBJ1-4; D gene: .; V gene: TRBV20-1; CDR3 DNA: TGCAGTGCTAGAAGGCACGATAATGAAAAACTGTTTTTT; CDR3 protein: CSARRHDNEKLFF